This TCR beta chain emerged from a study of blood T cell repertoires in COVID-19. Study in general: COVID-19 samples, acute and convalescent, were from the United States, Italy and Spain. T cells, B-cell-depleted T cells, or PBMCs provided the cDNA or gDNA that served as material.

V gave up 2 bases and J gave up 2 bases, with 7 bases separating them. The germline V gene has CDR1 SGHTA and CDR2 FQGTGA. The CDR3 has 14 residues. Remarks on this clone: Distinct nucleotide sequences in the sample also encode this CDR3.

The authors' processing: Reference gene primer amplification gave nucleated cell count estimates. Libraries were prepared by immunoSEQ multiplex PCR; TCRdb keeps only in-frame clonotypes and omits some of them. V, J and clone size derive from that table, while D and trimming were established from the DNA sequence. The table includes approximately 390,000 clones, 90% detected once. Sequencing input: peripheral blood. The V gene is TRBV7-3, the J gene TRBJ2-1; D call uncertain. The source is a man younger than 30 with active or convalescent COVID-19. The CDR3 nucleotides are TGTGCCAGCAGCTTAGCAGGAACCTACAATGAGCAGTTCTTC. Protein: CASSLAGTYNEQFF. Drawing the rest from reference TRBV7-3 and TRBJ2-1, the complete variable domain is GAGVSQTPSNKVTEKGKYVELRCDPISGHTALYWYRQSLGQGPEFLIYFQGTGAADDSGLPNDRFFAVRPEGSVSTLKIQRTERGDSAVYLCASSLAGTYNEQFFGPGTRLTVL.